These 13 T cell receptor beta chains came from one sample sequenced in a study of CD8 T cells in ankylosing spondylitis. Study-wide results and caveats: A motif in TCR beta, a set of fewer than ten highly homologous variants, appeared characteristic of ankylosing spondylitis blood.

Using its own MiXCR run on the 5' RACE reads, TCRdb lists one record per CDR3 protein. The sample yields 750,000 to 850,000 distinct CDR3 sequences, about 10% seen once. Their target antigens are unknown. The sequenced material came from blood, either unsorted or a sorted T cell fraction (not recorded which). The receptors originated from a male donor with ankylosing spondylitis.

This clonotype was detected a few times. The CDR3 sequence: CATSDMGQAGEQYF. The DNA of the CDR3 is TGTGCCACCAGTGACATGGGACAGGCTGGGGAGCAGTACTTC. The chain is built from TRBV24-1 and TRBJ2-7, with 8 bases lining up with TRBD1. The CDR3 length is 14 residues. After removal of 4 bases from V and 7 bases from J, the junction contained 8 bases not matched to a gene. Germline V lookup: CDR1 KGHDR, CDR2 SFDVKD.

Only a few counts were recorded for this clonotype. The chain couples TRBV4-3 to TRBJ2-1; 7 positions match TRBD1. Germline V lookup: CDR1 LGHNA, CDR2 YSLEER. V trimming: 0 bases; J trimming: 4 bases; junction bases outside the gene matches: 9. This CDR3 region has 17 residues. CDR3 coding DNA: TGCGCCAGCAGCCAAGATTGGGTCGTGACAGGGTACAATGAGCAGTTCTTC. It codes for CASSQDWVVTGYNEQFF.

This chain uses TRBV4-2 with TRBJ2-7; 7 bases map to TRBD2. CDR1 and CDR2 (germline): LGHNA, YNFKEQ. The trim removed 4 bases at V and 1 base at J, leaving 7 bases unmatched. This CDR3 is built from 15 residues. The CDR3 sequence: CASSPPAGLSYEQYF. DNA of the CDR3: TGTGCCAGCAGCCCCCCAGCGGGGCTATCCTACGAGCAGTACTTC.

This clonotype was recorded a few times. J is TRBJ1-5 and V is TRBV2; 8 bases are a match to TRBD1. Germline V gives CDR1 SNHLY, CDR2 FYNNEI. The CDR3 is 14 residues long. With V trimmed by 6 bases and J by 7 bases, 8 bases remained unmatched. CDR3 protein: CASSRDRRDQPQHF. The CDR3 bases are TGTGCCAGCAGCCGGGACAGGAGGGACCAGCCCCAGCATTTT.

The chain uses TRBV6-1 and TRBJ1-3; possible D gene TRBD1, 5 bases. V gave up 6 bases and J gave up 0 bases, with 18 bases separating them. This CDR3 is built from 17 residues. In germline, CDR1 is MNHNS, CDR2 SASEGT. CDR3 nucleotides: TGTGCCAGCAGCCCCCGGGAGGGGACCATCTCTGGAAACACCATATATTTT. It encodes CASSPREGTISGNTIYF.

This clonotype was recorded a few times. V gene TRBV27 combines with J gene TRBJ1-2; D unclear. This CDR3 contains 16 residues. The germline V gene encodes CDR1 MNHEY and CDR2 SMNVEV (reference sequence). Trimming shortened V by 4 bases and J by 5 bases, and 20 bases separated the two germline ends. The CDR3: CASSSTSRTQNYGYTF. CDR3 DNA: TGTGCCAGCAGTTCCACCTCTAGGACGCAAAATTATGGCTACACCTTC.

The chain couples TRBV6-2 or TRBV6-3 to TRBJ2-7; 9 positions match TRBD1. Germline V CDR1 and CDR2: MNHEY, SVGEGT. Trimming removed 1 base from V and 3 bases from J; junction bases left unmatched: 10. The CDR3 runs 17 residues. For the CDR3, the DNA is TGTGCCAGCAGTTACTTATCCGGGACAGGGAAGCTCTACGAGCAGTACTTC. Encoded protein: CASSYLSGTGKLYEQYF.

The CDR3: CSARDQVHEQYF. CDR3 nucleotide sequence: TGCAGTGCTAGAGATCAAGTCCACGAGCAGTACTTC. This chain joins TRBV20-1 and TRBJ2-7; no clear D gene. The CDR3 consists of 12 residues. Germline-derived CDR1 and CDR2 are DFQATT and SNEGSKA (reference sequence). V was pared by 0 bases and J by 5 bases, with 8 bases between.

This clonotype was counted a few times. J is TRBJ2-1 and V is TRBV27, with 10 bases matching TRBD2. The CDR3 is made up of 16 amino acids. The J segment lost 4 bases and the V segment lost 2 bases, leaving 5 bases of the junction unmatched. Germline-derived CDR1 and CDR2 are MNHEY and SMNVEV (reference sequence). In DNA, the CDR3 is TGTGCCAGCAGTTTAAGGTCTAGCGGGAGTTACAATGAGCAGTTCTTC. Residues: CASSLRSSGSYNEQFF.

The sample holds a few counts of this clonotype. The gene calls are TRBV6-5 and TRBJ2-7; no clear D gene. The length of the CDR3 is 16 residues. V dropped 2 bases and J dropped 2 bases, with 16 bases sitting between them. Germline values: CDR1 MNHEY, CDR2 SVGAGI. CDR3 loop: CASSYGELPRTYEQYF. The CDR3 coding sequence is TGTGCCAGCAGTTACGGGGAACTGCCCCGGACCTACGAGCAGTACTTC.

In its sample, this clonotype was seen many times. The CDR3 DNA reads TGTGCCAGCAGCTCCCGGGTAAAGGGTGGACGAAGAACAGATACGCAGTATTTT. It specifies CASSSRVKGGRRTDTQYF. The rearrangement links TRBV11-2 to TRBJ2-3; no clear D. V gave up 4 bases and J gave up 3 bases, with 23 bases separating them. Germline CDR1 reads SGHAT; CDR2 reads FQNNGV. The CDR3 consists of 18 residues.

This clonotype turned up a few times. J is TRBJ2-3 and V is TRBV20-1, with D tentatively TRBD2 (6 bases). Between the trimmed V and J ends, which lost 6 bases and 4 bases, there was a span of 11 bases. The CDR3 spans 12 residues. Per germline, CDR1 DFQATT and CDR2 SNEGSKA (reference sequence). The CDR3, as DNA: TGCAGTGCCCCGGGAGACGCAGATACGCAGTATTTT. Amino acids: CSAPGDADTQYF.

This clonotype was recorded at least ten times. The rearrangement joins TRBV20-1 to TRBJ1-1; D unresolved. The V gene's germline CDR1 is DFQATT and CDR2 SNEGSKA (reference sequence). This CDR3 is built from 12 residues. The CDR3 region is CLTPTKNTEAFF. CDR3 in DNA: TGCCTCACTCCCACGAAGAACACTGAAGCTTTCTTT.